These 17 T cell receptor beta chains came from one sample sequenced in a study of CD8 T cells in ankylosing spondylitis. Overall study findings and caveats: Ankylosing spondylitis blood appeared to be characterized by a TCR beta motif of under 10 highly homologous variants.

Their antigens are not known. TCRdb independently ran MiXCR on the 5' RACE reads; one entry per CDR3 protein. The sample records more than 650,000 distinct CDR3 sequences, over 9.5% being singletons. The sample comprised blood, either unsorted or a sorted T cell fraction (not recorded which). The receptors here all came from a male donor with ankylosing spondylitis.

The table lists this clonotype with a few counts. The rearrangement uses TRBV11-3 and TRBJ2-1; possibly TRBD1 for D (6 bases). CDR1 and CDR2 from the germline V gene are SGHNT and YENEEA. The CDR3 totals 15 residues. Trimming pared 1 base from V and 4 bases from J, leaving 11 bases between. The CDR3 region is CASSLAGTHYNEQFF. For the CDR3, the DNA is TGTGCCAGCAGCTTAGCCGGGACACATTACAATGAGCAGTTCTTC.

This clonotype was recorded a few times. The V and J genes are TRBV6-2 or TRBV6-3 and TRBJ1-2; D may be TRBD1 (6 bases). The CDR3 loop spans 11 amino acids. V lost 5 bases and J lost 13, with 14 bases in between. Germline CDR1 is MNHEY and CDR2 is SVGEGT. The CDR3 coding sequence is TGTGCCAGCAGTCCAGCCAGGGGAGTCACCTTC. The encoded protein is CASSPARGVTF.

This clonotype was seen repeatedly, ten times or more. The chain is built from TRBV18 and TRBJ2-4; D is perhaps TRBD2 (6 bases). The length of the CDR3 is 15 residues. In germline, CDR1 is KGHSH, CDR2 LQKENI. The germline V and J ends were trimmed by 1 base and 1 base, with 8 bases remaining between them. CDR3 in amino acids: CASSPQGTAKNIQYF. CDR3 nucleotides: TGTGCCAGCTCACCACAAGGGACTGCCAAAAACATTCAGTACTTC. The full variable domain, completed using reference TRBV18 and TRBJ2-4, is NAGVMQNPRHLVRRRGQEARLRCSPMKGHSHVYWYRQLPEEGLKFMVYLQKENIIDESGMPKERFSAEFPKEGPSILRIQQVVRGDSAAYFCASSPQGTAKNIQYFGAGTRLSVL.

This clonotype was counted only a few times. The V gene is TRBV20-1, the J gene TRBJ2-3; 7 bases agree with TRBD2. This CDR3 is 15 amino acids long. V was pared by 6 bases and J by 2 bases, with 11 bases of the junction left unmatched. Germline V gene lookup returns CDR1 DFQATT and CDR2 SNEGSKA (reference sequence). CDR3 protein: CSATKSSGYTDTQYF. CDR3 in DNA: TGCAGTGCCACTAAGTCTAGCGGATACACAGATACGCAGTATTTT.

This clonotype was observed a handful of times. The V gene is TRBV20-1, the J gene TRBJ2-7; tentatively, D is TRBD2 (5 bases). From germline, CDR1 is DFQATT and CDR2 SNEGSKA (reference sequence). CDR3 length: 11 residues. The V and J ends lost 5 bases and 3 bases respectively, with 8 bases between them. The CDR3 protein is CSARTFYEQYF. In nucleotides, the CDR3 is TGCAGTGCTCGGACTTTCTACGAGCAGTACTTC.

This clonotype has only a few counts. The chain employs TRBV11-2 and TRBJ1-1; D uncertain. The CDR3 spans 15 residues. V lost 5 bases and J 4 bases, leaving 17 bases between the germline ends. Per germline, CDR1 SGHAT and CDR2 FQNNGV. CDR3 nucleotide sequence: TGTGCCAGCAGCCCCCAGGCCCTGGGTCGCACTGAAGCTTTCTTT. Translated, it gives CASSPQALGRTEAFF. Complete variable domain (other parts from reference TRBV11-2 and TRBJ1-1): EAGVAQSPRYKIIEKRQSVAFWCNPISGHATLYWYQQILGQGPKLLIQFQNNGVVDDSQLPKDRFSAERLKGVDSTLKIQPAKLEDSAVYLCASSPQALGRTEAFFGQGTRLTVV.

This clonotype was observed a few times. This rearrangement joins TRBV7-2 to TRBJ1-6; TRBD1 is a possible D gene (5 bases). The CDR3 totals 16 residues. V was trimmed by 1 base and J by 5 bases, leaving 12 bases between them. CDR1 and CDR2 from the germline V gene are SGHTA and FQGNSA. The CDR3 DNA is TGTGCCAGCAGCTTAGGGGGCCGAGGGAATAATTCACCCCTCCACTTT. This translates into CASSLGGRGNNSPLHF.

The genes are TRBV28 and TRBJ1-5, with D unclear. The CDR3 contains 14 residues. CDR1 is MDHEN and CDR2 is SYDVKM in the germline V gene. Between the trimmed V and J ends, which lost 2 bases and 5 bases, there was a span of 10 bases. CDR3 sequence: CASSLMRDDQPQHF. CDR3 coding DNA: TGTGCCAGCAGTTTAATGAGGGATGATCAGCCCCAGCATTTT.

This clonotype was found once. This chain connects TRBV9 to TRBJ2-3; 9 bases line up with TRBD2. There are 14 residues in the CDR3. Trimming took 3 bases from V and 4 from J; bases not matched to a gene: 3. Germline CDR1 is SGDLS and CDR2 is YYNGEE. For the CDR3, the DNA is TGTGCCAGCAGCGGTAGCGGGAGCCCAGATACGCAGTATTTT. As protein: CASSGSGSPDTQYF.

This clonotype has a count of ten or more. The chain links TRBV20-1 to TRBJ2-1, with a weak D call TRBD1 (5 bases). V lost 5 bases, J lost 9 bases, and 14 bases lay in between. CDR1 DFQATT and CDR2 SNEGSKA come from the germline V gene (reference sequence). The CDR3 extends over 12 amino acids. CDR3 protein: CSAQVAGREQFF. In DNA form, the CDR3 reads TGCAGTGCTCAGGTAGCAGGGCGTGAGCAGTTCTTC.

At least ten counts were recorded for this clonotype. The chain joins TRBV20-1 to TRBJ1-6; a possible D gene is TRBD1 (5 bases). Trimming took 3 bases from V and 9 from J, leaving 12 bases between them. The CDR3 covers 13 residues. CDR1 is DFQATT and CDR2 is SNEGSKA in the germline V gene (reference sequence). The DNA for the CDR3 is TGCAGTGCTAGGGACACCGTGGGTTCACCCCTCCACTTT. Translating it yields CSARDTVGSPLHF.

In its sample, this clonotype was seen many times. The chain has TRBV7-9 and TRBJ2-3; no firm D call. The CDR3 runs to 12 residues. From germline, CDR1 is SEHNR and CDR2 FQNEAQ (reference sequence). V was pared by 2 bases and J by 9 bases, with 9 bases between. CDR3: CASSLSGATQYF. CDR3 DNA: TGTGCCAGCAGCTTATCGGGCGCGACGCAGTATTTT.

CDR3 DNA sequence: TGTGCCAGCAGTCGTGACGCCAGGGGGCTTCGAAACTATGGCTACACCTTC. Protein: CASSRDARGLRNYGYTF. V gene TRBV6-1 combines with J gene TRBJ1-2, with 8 positions matching TRBD1. CDR1 and CDR2 from the germline V gene are MNHNS and SASEGT. V trimming: 5 bases; J trimming: 2 bases; junction bases outside the gene matches: 13. CDR3 length: 17 amino acids.

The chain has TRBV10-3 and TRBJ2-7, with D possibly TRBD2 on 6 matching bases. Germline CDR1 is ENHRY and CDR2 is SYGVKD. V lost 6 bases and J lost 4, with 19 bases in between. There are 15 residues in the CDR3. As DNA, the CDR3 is TGTGCCATCAGGGGGGACGGGAGTACCCTTTACGAGCAGTACTTC. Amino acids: CAIRGDGSTLYEQYF.

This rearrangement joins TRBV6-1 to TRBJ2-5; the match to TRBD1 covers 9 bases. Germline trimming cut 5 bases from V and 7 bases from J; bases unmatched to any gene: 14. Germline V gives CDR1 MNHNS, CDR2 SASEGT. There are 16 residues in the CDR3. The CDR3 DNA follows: TGTGCCAGCAGTCCTACCGGGACAGGGTCCCAGGGGACCCAGTACTTC. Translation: CASSPTGTGSQGTQYF.

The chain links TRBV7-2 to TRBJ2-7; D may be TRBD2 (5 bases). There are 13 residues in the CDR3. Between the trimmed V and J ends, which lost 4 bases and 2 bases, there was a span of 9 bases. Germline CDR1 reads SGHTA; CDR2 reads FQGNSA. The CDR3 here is CASSSGRPYEQYF. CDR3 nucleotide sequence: TGTGCCAGCAGCTCGGGGAGACCCTACGAGCAGTACTTC.

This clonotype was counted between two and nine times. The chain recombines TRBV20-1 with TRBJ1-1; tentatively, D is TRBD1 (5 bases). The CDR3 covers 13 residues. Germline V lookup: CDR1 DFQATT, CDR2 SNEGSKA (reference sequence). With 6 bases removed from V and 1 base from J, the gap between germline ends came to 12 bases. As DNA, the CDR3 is TGCAGTGCCCACCGACAGACGAACACTGAAGCTTTCTTT. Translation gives CSAHRQTNTEAFF.